The 17 T cell receptor beta chains reported below all come from one sample, sequenced in a study of T cell changes during pregnancy in multiple sclerosis. Only in-frame clones appear in the TCRdb table, and some are missing; sequencing was by immunoSEQ multiplex PCR. The table has just under 65,000 clones, 91% seen once. The source was peripheral blood, collected in the third trimester of pregnancy. Source of these receptors: a female donor in good health, enrolled as a control in a pregnancy study.

The CDR3 sequence: CASSQTYHYNEQFF. The DNA for the CDR3 is TGTGCCAGTAGTCAAACTTACCACTACAATGAGCAGTTCTTC. The chain recombines TRBV19 with TRBJ2-1; D ambiguous. CDR1 LNHDA and CDR2 SQIVND come from the germline V gene (reference sequence). The CDR3 runs 14 residues. The V and J ends lost 5 bases and 3 bases respectively, with 11 bases between them.

V usage is TRBV5-4 and J usage is TRBJ1-1; the D is unclear. CDR1 and CDR2 from the germline V gene are SGHNT and YYREEE (reference sequence). The CDR3 runs 15 residues. Trimming pared 8 bases from V and 1 base from J, leaving 18 bases between. The CDR3 DNA reads as TGTGCCAGTCCGTCCCGGGAGGGCACGAACACTGAAGCTTTCTTT. Its translation is CASPSREGTNTEAFF.

This clone was counted only a few times. This chain joins TRBV7-8 and TRBJ1-6; no clear D. Germline-derived CDR1 and CDR2 are SGHVS and FQNEAQ. The CDR3 is made up of 14 amino acids. V was clipped by 4 bases and J by 9 bases, with 13 bases between them. In DNA form, the CDR3 reads TGTGCCAGCAGCTCCCGACATATCGGTTCACCCCTCCACTTT. It translates to CASSSRHIGSPLHF. Complete variable domain (other parts from reference TRBV7-8 and TRBJ1-6): GAGVSQSPRYKVAKRGQDVALRCDPISGHVSLFWYQQALGQGPEFLTYFQNEAQLDKSGLPSDRFFAERPEGSVSTLKIQRTQQEDSAVYLCASSSRHIGSPLHFGNGTRLTVT.

This clone was observed once. This chain links TRBV10-2 with TRBJ2-1, with D tentatively TRBD1 (7 bases). The CDR3 runs to 14 residues. V lost 5 bases, J lost 7 bases, and 15 bases lay in between. The germline gives CDR1 WSHSY, CDR2 SAAADI. CDR3 nucleotides: TGCGCCAGCAGTTTCCAGGGGGAGGCAAATGAGCAGTTCTTC. Encoded protein: CASSFQGEANEQFF.

The V call is TRBV4-1, the J call TRBJ2-5, with 10 bases identical to TRBD1. Per germline, CDR1 MGHRA and CDR2 YSYEKL. V shed 6 bases, J shed 4 bases, and the junction held 8 bases outside the gene matches. The CDR3 length is 15 residues. CDR3 in amino acids: CASSPGQGLGETQYF. The CDR3 bases are TGCGCCAGCAGTCCGGGACAGGGGTTAGGAGAGACCCAGTACTTC.

This clone was observed a handful of times. This specimen includes other DNA sequences encoding the same CDR3. This chain uses TRBV30 with TRBJ1-4; D gene ambiguous. Germline CDR1 is GTSNPN and CDR2 is SVGIG (reference sequence). With 0 bases removed from V and 5 bases from J, the gap between germline ends came to 4 bases. The CDR3 loop spans 12 amino acids. The DNA of the CDR3 is TGTGCCTGGAGTGTTCAGAATGAAAAACTGTTTTTT. Translated: CAWSVQNEKLFF. Drawing the rest from reference TRBV30 and TRBJ1-4, the complete variable domain is SQTIHQWPATLVQPVGSPLSLECTVEGTSNPNLYWYRQAAGRGLQLLFYSVGIGQISSEVPQNLSASRPQDRQFILSSKKLLLSDSGFYLCAWSVQNEKLFFGSGTQLSVL.

This chain connects TRBV28 to TRBJ1-1, with 7 bases that match TRBD1. CDR3 length: 15 amino acids. Per the germline V gene, CDR1 is MDHEN and CDR2 is SYDVKM. With 5 bases clipped from V and 0 bases from J, the junction kept 6 bases outside the gene matches. CDR3 in DNA: TGTGCCAGCAGTCTCCCGGGACAGCTGAACACTGAAGCTTTCTTT. It specifies CASSLPGQLNTEAFF. Full variable domain (outside the CDR3, taken from reference TRBV28 and TRBJ1-1): DVKVTQSSRYLVKRTGEKVFLECVQDMDHENMFWYRQDPGLGLRLIYFSYDVKMKEKGDIPEGYSVSREKKERFSLILESASTNQTSMYLCASSLPGQLNTEAFFGQGTRLTVV.

This clone has only one observation. V gene TRBV5-4 combines with J gene TRBJ2-2; D call uncertain. Trimming pared 3 bases from V and 0 bases from J, leaving 15 bases between. Germline V gives CDR1 SGHNT, CDR2 YYREEE (reference sequence). The CDR3 totals 17 residues. The CDR3 here is CASSSFGGGTNTGELFF. CDR3 bases: TGTGCCAGCAGCTCATTTGGCGGTGGCACGAACACCGGGGAGCTGTTTTTT. The full variable domain, rest sourced from reference TRBV5-4 and TRBJ2-2, is ETGVTQSPTHLIKTRGQQVTLRCSSQSGHNTVSWYQQALGQGPQFIFQYYREEENGRGNFPPRFSGLQFPNYSSELNVNALELDDSALYLCASSSFGGGTNTGELFFGEGSRLTVL.

This chain uses TRBV5-6 with TRBJ1-2; TRBD1 agrees at 7 bases. Germline CDR1 SGHDT, CDR2 YYEEEE. Trimming cost V 4 bases and J 0 bases; bases outside gene matches: 3. There are 14 residues in the CDR3. The CDR3 nucleotides are TGTGCCAGCAGCCCGGACAGGACTAACTATGGCTACACCTTC. This sequence encodes CASSPDRTNYGYTF.

V and J are TRBV2 and TRBJ1-1; 9 nucleotides agree with TRBD1. Trimming removed 5 bases from V and 11 bases from J; junction bases left unmatched: 27. Looked up from germline, CDR1 is SNHLY and CDR2 is FYNNEI. The CDR3 is 19 residues long. This chain's CDR3 is CASSLSGTGQQTATTPAFF. DNA for the CDR3: TGTGCCAGCAGTCTCTCCGGGACAGGGCAACAAACTGCTACTACCCCCGCTTTCTTT.

The chain combines TRBV21-1 with TRBJ2-3; the DNA was not used to check the table's D call, TRBD2. TRBV21-1 is termed a pseudogene. This CDR3 has 13 residues. CDR3 region: CAIRLAGVDTQYF. DNA of the CDR3: TGTGCCATCAGACTAGCGGGAGTAGATACGCAGTATTTT.

The gene calls are TRBV28 and TRBJ2-4; 7 bases map to TRBD2. The length of the CDR3 is 14 residues. CDR1 and CDR2 from the germline V gene are MDHEN and SYDVKM. J gave up 5 bases and V 6 bases, and 7 bases lay outside the gene matches. The CDR3 sequence is CASSGSGMENIQYF. The CDR3 coding sequence is TGTGCCAGCAGCGGGAGCGGGATGGAAAACATTCAGTACTTC.

The chain carries TRBV11-2 and TRBJ2-1; TRBD1 matches 8 bases. The germline V gene encodes CDR1 SGHAT and CDR2 FQNNGV. The CDR3 is 14 residues long. The J segment lost 2 bases and the V segment lost 5 bases, leaving 2 bases of the junction unmatched. The CDR3 DNA reads TGTGCCAGCAGCAGGACAGGGACCTACAATGAGCAGTTCTTC. Translating gives CASSRTGTYNEQFF.

This chain joins TRBV5-1 and TRBJ2-7; maybe TRBD1 (8 bases). CDR3 size: 16 residues. With 5 bases removed from V and 4 bases from J, the gap between germline ends came to 22 bases. Germline values: CDR1 SGHRS, CDR2 YFSETQ. In DNA, the CDR3 is TGCGCCAGCAGACGTTACTTACAGGGGGGGGAGTACGAGCAGTACTTC. This gives the protein CASRRYLQGGEYEQYF. Variable domain in full (rest from reference TRBV5-1 and TRBJ2-7): KAGVTQTPRYLIKTRGQQVTLSCSPISGHRSVSWYQQTPGQGLQFLFEYFSETQRNKGNFPGRFSGRQFSNSRSEMNVSTLELGDSALYLCASRRYLQGGEYEQYFGPGTRLTVT.

This clone was seen just once. The V call is TRBV11-3, the J call TRBJ2-3, with D tentatively TRBD2 (5 bases). V gave up 0 bases and J gave up 6 bases, with 10 bases separating them. Germline CDR1 is SGHNT and CDR2 is YENEEA. This CDR3 is 14 amino acids long. The CDR3 region is CASSLDRRGDTQYF. CDR3 DNA sequence: TGTGCCAGCAGCTTAGACCGCCGAGGGGATACGCAGTATTTT.

The chain uses TRBV7-9 and TRBJ2-5; 9 positions match TRBD2. The CDR3 contains 15 residues. V dropped 4 bases and J dropped 2; count of bases not matched to a gene: 5. The V gene's germline CDR1 is SEHNR and CDR2 FQNEAQ (reference sequence). CDR3 DNA: TGTGCCAGCAGCTATCGGCGGGGGGGTCAAGAGACCCAGTACTTC. Its translation is CASSYRRGGQETQYF.

The chain joins TRBV25-1 to TRBJ2-3; D is uncertain. Germline values: CDR1 MGHDK, CDR2 SYGVNS. The CDR3 extends over 15 amino acids. Trimming stripped 1 base from V and 0 bases from J, with 8 bases between. CDR3: CASSESSASTDTQYF. CDR3 DNA sequence: TGTGCCAGCAGTGAATCGAGCGCCAGCACAGATACGCAGTATTTT.